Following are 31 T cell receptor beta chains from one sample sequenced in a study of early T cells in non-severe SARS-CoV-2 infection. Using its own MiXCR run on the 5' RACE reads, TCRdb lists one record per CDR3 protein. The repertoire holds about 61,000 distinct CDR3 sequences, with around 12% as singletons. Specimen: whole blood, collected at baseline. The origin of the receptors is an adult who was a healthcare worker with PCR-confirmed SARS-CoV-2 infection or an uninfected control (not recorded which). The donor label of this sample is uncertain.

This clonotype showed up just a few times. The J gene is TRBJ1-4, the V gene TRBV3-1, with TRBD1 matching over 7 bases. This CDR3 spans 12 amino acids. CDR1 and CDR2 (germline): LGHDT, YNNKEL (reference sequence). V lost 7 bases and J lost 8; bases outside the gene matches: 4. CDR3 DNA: TGTGCCAGCAATAAACAGGGGGAAAAACTGTTTTTT. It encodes CASNKQGEKLFF.

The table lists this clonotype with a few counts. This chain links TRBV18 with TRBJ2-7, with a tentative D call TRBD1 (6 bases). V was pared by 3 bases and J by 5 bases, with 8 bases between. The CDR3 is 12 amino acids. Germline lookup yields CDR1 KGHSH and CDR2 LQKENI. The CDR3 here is CASSPTGNEQYV. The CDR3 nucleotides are TGTGCCAGCTCACCGACAGGAAACGAGCAGTACGTC.

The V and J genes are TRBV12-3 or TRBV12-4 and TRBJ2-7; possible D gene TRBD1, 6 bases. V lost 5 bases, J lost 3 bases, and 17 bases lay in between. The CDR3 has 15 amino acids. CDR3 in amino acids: CASSTPRDTFYEQYV. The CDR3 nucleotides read TGTGCCAGCAGTACCCCCCGGGACACTTTCTACGAGCAGTACGTC.

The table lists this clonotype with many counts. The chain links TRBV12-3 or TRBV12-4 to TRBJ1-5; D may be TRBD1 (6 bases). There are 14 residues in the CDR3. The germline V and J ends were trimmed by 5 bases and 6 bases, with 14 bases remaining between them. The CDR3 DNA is TGTGCCAGCAGTACCCGACAGGCGTCTCAGCCCCAGCATTTT. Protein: CASSTRQASQPQHF.

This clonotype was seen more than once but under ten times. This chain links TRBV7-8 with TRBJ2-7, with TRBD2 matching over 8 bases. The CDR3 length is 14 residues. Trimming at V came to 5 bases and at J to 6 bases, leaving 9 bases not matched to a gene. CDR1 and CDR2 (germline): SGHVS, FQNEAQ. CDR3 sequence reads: CASSRVRAGVEQYV. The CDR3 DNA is TGTGCCAGCAGCCGAGTTCGAGCGGGGGTCGAGCAGTACGTC.

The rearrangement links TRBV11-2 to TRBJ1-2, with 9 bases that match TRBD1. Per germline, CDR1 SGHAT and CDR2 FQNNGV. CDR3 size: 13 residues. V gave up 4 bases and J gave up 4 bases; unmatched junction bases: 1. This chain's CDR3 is CASSSGQGYGYTF. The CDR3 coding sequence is TGTGCCAGCAGCTCGGGACAGGGCTATGGCTACACCTTC.

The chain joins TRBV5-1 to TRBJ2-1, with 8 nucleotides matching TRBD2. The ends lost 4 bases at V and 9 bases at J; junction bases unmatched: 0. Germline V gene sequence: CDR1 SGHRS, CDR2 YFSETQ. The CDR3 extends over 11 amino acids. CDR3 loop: CASSLAGEQFF. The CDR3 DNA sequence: TGCGCCAGCAGCCTAGCGGGTGAGCAGTTCTTC.

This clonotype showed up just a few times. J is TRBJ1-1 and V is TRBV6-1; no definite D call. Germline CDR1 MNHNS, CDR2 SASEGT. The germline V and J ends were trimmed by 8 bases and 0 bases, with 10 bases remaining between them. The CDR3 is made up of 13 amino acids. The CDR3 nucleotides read TGTGCCAGCTTCGGGTTCATGAACACTGAAGCTTTCTTT. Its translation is CASFGFMNTEAFF.

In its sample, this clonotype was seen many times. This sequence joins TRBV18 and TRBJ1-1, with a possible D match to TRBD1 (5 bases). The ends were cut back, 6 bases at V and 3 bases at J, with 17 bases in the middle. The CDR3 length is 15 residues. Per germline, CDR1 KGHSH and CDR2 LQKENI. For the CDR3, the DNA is TGTGCCAGCTCTCCCAAGGGTATGGGGGACACTGAAGCTTTCTTT. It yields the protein CASSPKGMGDTEAFF.

The CDR3 DNA reads as TGTGCCAGCAGCCCAGACAGGGTGCAGTACGTC. Its protein is CASSPDRVQYV. The J gene is TRBJ2-7, the V gene TRBV6-1; 7 bases match TRBD1. The CDR3 spans 11 residues. The trim removed 6 bases at V and 9 bases at J, leaving 5 bases unmatched. The V gene's germline CDR1 is MNHNS and CDR2 SASEGT.

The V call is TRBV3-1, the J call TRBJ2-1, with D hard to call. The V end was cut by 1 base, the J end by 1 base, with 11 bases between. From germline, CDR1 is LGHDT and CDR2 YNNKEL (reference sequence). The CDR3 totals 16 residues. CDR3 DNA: TGTGCCAGCAGCCAAGCGCCCTTCCAATCCTACAATGAGCAGTTCTTC. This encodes CASSQAPFQSYNEQFF.

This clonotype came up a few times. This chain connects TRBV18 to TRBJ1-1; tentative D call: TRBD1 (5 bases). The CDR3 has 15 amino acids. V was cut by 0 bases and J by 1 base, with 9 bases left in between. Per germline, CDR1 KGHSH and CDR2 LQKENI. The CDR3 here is CASSPPGHWNTEAFF. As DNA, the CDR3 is TGTGCCAGCTCACCACCTGGACATTGGAACACTGAAGCTTTCTTT.

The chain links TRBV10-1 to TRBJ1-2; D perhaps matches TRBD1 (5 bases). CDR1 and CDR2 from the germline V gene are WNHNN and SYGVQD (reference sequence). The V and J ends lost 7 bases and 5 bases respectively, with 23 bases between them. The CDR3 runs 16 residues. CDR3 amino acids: CASITFVAGFRYGYTF. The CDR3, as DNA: TGCGCCAGCATAACATTTGTCGCAGGGTTCCGTTATGGCTACACCTTC.

CDR3 in amino acids: CAWSQPDRGRTQHF. CDR3 sequence (DNA): TGTGCCTGGAGTCAACCGGACAGGGGAAGGACCCAGCATTTT. The gene calls are TRBV30 and TRBJ1-5, with 9 bases matching TRBD1. CDR1 and CDR2 (germline): GTSNPN, SVGIG (reference sequence). This CDR3 is built from 14 residues. The V gene end was trimmed by 2 bases and the J gene end by 11 bases; junction bases not matched to a gene: 10.

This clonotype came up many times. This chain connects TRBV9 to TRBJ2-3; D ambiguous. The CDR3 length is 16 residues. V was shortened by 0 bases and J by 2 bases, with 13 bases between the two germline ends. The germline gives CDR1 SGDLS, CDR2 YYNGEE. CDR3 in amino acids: CASSVENGPYTDTQYF. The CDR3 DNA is TGTGCCAGCAGCGTAGAGAACGGGCCTTACACAGATACGCAGTATTTT.

CDR3 region: CASSEWTSGQETQYF. CDR3 bases: TGTGCCAGCAGTGAGTGGACTAGCGGACAAGAGACCCAGTACTTC. V is TRBV2 and J is TRBJ2-5, with 10 nucleotides matching TRBD2. V was pared by 3 bases and J by 2 bases, with 3 bases of the junction left unmatched. CDR3 length: 15 residues. Looked up from germline, CDR1 is SNHLY and CDR2 is FYNNEI.

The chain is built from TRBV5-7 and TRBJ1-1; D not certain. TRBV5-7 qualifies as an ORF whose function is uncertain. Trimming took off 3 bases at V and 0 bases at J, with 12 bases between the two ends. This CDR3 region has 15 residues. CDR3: CASSYGRLLNTEAFF. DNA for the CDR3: TGTGCCAGCAGCTACGGACGGCTCCTGAACACTGAAGCTTTCTTT.

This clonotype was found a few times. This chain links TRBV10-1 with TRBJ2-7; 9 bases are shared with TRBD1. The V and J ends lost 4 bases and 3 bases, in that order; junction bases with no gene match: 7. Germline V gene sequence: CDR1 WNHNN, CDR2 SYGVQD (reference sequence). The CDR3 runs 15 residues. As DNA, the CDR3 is TGCGCCAGCAGTGGGTTAAGGACAGGGGACTACGAGCAGTACGTC. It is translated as CASSGLRTGDYEQYV.

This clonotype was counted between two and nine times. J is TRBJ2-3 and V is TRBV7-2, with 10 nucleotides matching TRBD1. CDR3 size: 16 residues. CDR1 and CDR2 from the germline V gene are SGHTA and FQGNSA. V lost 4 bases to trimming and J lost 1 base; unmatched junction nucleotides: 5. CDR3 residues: CASSWTGGEGTDTQYF. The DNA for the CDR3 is TGTGCCAGCAGCTGGACAGGGGGAGAAGGCACAGATACGCAGTATTTT.

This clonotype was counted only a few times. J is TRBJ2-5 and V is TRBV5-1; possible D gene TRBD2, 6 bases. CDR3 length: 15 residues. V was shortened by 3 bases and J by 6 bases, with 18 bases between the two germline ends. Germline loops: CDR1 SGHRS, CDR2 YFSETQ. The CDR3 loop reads CASSSELAAVQTQYF. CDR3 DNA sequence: TGCGCCAGCAGCTCGGAACTAGCCGCCGTGCAGACCCAGTACTTC.

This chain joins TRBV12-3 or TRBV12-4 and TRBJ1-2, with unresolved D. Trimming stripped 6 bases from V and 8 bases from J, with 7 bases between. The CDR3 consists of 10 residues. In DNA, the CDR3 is TGTGCCAGCAGCCCTCAGGGCTACACCTTC. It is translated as CASSPQGYTF.

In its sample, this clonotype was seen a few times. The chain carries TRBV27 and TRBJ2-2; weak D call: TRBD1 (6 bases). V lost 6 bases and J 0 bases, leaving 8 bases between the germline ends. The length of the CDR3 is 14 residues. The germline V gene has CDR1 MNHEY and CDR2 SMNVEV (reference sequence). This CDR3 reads CASRRQANTGELFF. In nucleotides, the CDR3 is TGTGCCAGCAGAAGACAGGCGAACACCGGGGAGCTGTTTTTT.

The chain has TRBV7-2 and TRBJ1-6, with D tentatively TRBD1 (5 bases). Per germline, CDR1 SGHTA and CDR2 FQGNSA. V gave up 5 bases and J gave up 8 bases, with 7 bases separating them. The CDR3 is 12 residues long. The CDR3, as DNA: TGTGCCAGCAGCGGGGGACATTCACCCCTCCACTTT. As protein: CASSGGHSPLHF.

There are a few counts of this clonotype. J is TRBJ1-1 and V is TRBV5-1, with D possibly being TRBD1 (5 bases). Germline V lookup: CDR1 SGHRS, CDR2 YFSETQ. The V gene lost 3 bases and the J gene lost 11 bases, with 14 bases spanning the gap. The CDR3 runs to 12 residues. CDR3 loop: CASSSSGLAAFF. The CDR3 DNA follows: TGCGCCAGCAGCTCCTCGGGGCTGGCGGCTTTCTTT.

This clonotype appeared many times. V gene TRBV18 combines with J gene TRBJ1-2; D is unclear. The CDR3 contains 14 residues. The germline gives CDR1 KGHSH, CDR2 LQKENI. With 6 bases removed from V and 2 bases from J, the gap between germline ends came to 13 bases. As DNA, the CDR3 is TGTGCCAGCTCGCACGAAGGGCTGAACTATGGCTACACCTTC. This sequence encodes CASSHEGLNYGYTF.

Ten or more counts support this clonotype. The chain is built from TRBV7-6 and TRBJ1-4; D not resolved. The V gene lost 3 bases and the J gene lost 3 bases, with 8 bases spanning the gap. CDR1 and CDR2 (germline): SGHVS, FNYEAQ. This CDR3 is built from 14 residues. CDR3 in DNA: TGTGCCAGCAGCTTCAGGATGGCTAATGAAAAACTGTTTTTT. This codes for CASSFRMANEKLFF.

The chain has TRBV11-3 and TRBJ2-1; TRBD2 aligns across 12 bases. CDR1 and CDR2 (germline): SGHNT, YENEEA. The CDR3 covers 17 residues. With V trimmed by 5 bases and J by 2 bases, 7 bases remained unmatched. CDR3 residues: CASSPSLAGGPYNEQFF. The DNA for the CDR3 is TGTGCCAGCAGCCCATCCCTAGCGGGGGGGCCCTACAATGAGCAGTTCTTC.

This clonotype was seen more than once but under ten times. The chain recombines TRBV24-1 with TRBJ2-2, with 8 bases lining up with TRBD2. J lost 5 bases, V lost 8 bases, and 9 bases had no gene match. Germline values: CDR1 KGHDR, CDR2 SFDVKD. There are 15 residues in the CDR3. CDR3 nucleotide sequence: TGTGCCACCAAGGGCGGACTAGCCGGGACCGGGGAGCTGTTTTTT. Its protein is CATKGGLAGTGELFF.

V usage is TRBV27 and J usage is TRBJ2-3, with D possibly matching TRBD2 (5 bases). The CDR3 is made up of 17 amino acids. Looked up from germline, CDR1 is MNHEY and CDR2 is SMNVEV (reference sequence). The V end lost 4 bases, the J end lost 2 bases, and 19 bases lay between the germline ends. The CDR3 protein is CASSYISPSGDTDTQYF. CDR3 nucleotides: TGTGCCAGCAGTTACATTTCCCCGAGCGGAGACACAGATACGCAGTATTTT.

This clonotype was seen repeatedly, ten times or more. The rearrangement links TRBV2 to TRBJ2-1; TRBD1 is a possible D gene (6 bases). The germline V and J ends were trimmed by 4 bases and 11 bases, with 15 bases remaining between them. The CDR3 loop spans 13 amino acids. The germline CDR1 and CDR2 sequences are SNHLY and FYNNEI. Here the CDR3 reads CASSGEQGPKQFF. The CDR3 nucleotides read TGTGCCAGCAGTGGAGAACAGGGTCCCAAGCAGTTCTTC. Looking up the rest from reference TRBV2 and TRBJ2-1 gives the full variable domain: EPEVTQTPSHQVTQMGQEVILRCVPISNHLYFYWYRQILGQKVEFLVSFYNNEISEKSEIFDDQFSVERPDGSNFTLKIRSTKLEDSAMYFCASSGEQGPKQFFGPGTRLTVL.

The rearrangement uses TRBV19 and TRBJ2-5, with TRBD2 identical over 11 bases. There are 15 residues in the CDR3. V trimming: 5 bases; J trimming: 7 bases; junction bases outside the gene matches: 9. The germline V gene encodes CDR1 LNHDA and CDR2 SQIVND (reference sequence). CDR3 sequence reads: CASSPNAGTSGTQYF. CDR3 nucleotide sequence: TGTGCCAGTAGTCCGAACGCCGGGACTAGCGGGACCCAGTACTTC.